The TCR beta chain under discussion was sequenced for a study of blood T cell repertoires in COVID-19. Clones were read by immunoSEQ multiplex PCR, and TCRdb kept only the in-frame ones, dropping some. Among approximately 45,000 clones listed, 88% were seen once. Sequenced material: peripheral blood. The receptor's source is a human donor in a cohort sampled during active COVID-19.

CDR3 bases: TGTGCCAGCAGCTTAAACGGGGATGCGGGACAGGGCGGTGGCTACACCTTC. Protein product: CASSLNGDAGQGGGYTF. The V and J genes are TRBV7-3 and TRBJ1-2, with 9 nucleotides matching TRBD1. The CDR3 totals 17 residues. The V gene's germline CDR1 is SGHTA and CDR2 FQGTGA. With 1 base clipped from V and 7 bases from J, the junction kept 13 bases outside the gene matches.